These T cell receptor beta chains were read from a single sample in a study of radiotherapy plus CTLA-4 blockade in lung cancer. Method: immunoSEQ multiplex PCR; TCRdb's copy keeps in-frame clones and lacks some. The sample shows approximately 49,000 clones, 80% to 90% of them seen only once. Sequencing used peripheral blood, obtained from a patient treated with radiotherapy plus ipilimumab. The receptors here all came from a human donor with non-small cell lung cancer whose response to radiotherapy plus ipilimumab could not be evaluated. Both conserved end residues are part of each CDR3. Size is stated for part of the rows, as once, few or many counts, or as a class when the clone is expanded.

abundance	len	v_gene	j_gene	CDR3aa
-	15	TRBV4-3	TRBJ2-3	CASSQGGGRGDTQYF
-	11	TRBV2	TRBJ2-1	CASSSAHEQFF
-	17	TRBV9	TRBJ1-1	CASSPPTTGGWDTEAFF
-	15	TRBV11-2	TRBJ2-1	CASSFTGRGGNEQFF
-	13	TRBV19	TRBJ2-3	CASSGTSTDTQYF
-	15	TRBV6-6	TRBJ2-3	CATTFWAGGTDTQYF
-	15	TRBV9	TRBJ2-2	CASSVRQGTAGELFF
-	13	TRBV10-3	TRBJ1-3	CAITRSSGNTIYF
-	14	TRBV27	TRBJ1-1	CASRMWAMNTEAFF
-	12	TRBV9	TRBJ1-3	CASSVYGNTIYF
few	14	TRBV7-2	TRBJ1-1	CASSLLGQNTEAFF
-	14	TRBV11-2	TRBJ1-2	CASSLDLTMIGYTF
-	13	TRBV7-2	TRBJ1-6	CASGGGFRSPLHF
once	17	TRBV4-3	TRBJ1-2	CASSSTQGAEANYGYTF
-	17	TRBV23-1	TRBJ2-2	CASSRTEGFGCTGELFF
few	13	TRBV25-1	TRBJ2-7	CASGWRDLDEQYF
-	18	TRBV7-2	TRBJ1-4	CASSLAPPDRVTNEKLFF
-	15	TRBV28	TRBJ2-1	CASSLGAGGYLEQFF
-	15	TRBV19	TRBJ2-7	CASSWTGEWAYEQYF
-	17	TRBV19	TRBJ2-1	CASLPTGFWSAYNEQFF
-	17	TRBV29-1	TRBJ2-1	CSFWTSGRAEPYNEQFF
-	14	TRBV9	TRBJ2-7	CASSFDRGRVEQYF
-	13	TRBV27	TRBJ1-2	CASSRGTPYGYTF
-	14	TRBV28	TRBJ1-4	CASSFSPGDEKLFF
few	15	TRBV5-1	TRBJ2-1	CAGSSTGDLSNEQFF
-	16	TRBV7-2	TRBJ2-5	CASSFAAGTHGGTQYF
-	20	TRBV4-3	TRBJ2-1	CASSQDMLAGRPSSYNEQFF
-	16	TRBV9	TRBJ2-1	CASSEPAGLSYNEQFF
-	14	TRBV19	TRBJ2-7	CASSMRHRAHEQYF
-	14	TRBV5-1	TRBJ2-1	CASSLGDRQNEQFF
once	14	TRBV6-5	TRBJ2-1	CASSTLAGDNEQFF
-	15	TRBV6-1	TRBJ2-7	CASSKGSQGGYEQYF
-	15	TRBV19	TRBJ1-5	CASSDTVRGGQPQHF
-	15	TRBV29-1	TRBJ1-2	CSALLRDRGMGGYTF
-	14	TRBV11-2	TRBJ2-2	CASSLSGAGGELFF
-	14	TRBV19	TRBJ1-1	CASSIRVVGTEAFF
-	12	TRBV5-4	TRBJ1-2	CASSTQGYGYTF
-	16	TRBV7-2	TRBJ1-1	CASSSTRGQLNTEAFF
-	16	TRBV28	TRBJ1-2	CASSRVSGTGSYGYTF
few	13	TRBV7-9	TRBJ2-7	CASSGQVGHEQYF
once	12	TRBV28	TRBJ1-2	CASSDRVHGYTF